The 17 T cell receptor beta chains given below trace back to one sample, sequenced in a study of brain T cells in children with intractable seizures. Time point noted: blood from clinic visit 5 months post-surgery; TSC patient then seizure free. Some clones are missing from TCRdb's copy, which holds only in-frame ones; the method was immunoSEQ multiplex PCR. This sample has around 340,000 clones, with nearly 95% found just once. This sample comprised peripheral blood, obtained approximately 5 months after surgery. The origin of the receptors is a boy under three years old with tuberous sclerosis and intractable seizures.

This chain joins TRBV28 and TRBJ2-3, with 10 bases that match TRBD1. Trimming removed 3 bases from V and 4 bases from J; junction bases left unmatched: 4. This CDR3 region has 15 residues. The V gene's germline CDR1 is MDHEN and CDR2 SYDVKM. The CDR3 is CASSLGQGIADTQYF. The CDR3 nucleotides read TGTGCCAGCAGTTTGGGACAGGGGATCGCAGATACGCAGTATTTT.

The chain links TRBV29-1 to TRBJ2-5; D gene ambiguous. The CDR3 is 11 amino acids. Trimming cost V 4 bases and J 8 bases, with 11 bases left between them. CDR1 SQVTM and CDR2 ANQGSEA come from the germline V gene. The CDR3 DNA sequence: TGCAGCGTTGTTAAATCGTCCACCCAGTACTTC. As protein: CSVVKSSTQYF.

This chain joins TRBV2 and TRBJ2-1; TRBD1 matches at 9 bases. Germline CDR1 reads SNHLY; CDR2 reads FYNNEI. J was trimmed by 5 bases and V by 6 bases; bases with no gene match: 8. CDR3 length: 15 residues. In nucleotides, the CDR3 is TGTGCCAGCAGAAAGGACAGGGGTCGGGACAATGAGCAGTTCTTC. Encoded protein: CASRKDRGRDNEQFF.

V and J are TRBV29-1 and TRBJ2-7; D gene ambiguous. In germline, CDR1 is SQVTM, CDR2 ANQGSEA. With 4 bases removed from V and 5 bases from J, the gap between germline ends came to 15 bases. The CDR3 spans 13 residues. The CDR3 sequence is CSVVSPFSDEQYF. CDR3 in DNA: TGCAGCGTTGTTAGCCCGTTTTCCGACGAGCAGTACTTC.

This chain connects TRBV19 to TRBJ2-2; 9 bases match TRBD1. Germline-derived CDR1 and CDR2 are LNHDA and SQIVND (reference sequence). V was pared by 3 bases and J by 1 base, with 12 bases of the junction left unmatched. This CDR3 spans 19 amino acids. The CDR3 DNA reads TGTGCCAGTAGTATGGACAGGGGTCGGCGAGATTGGAACACCGGGGAGCTGTTTTTT. It is translated as CASSMDRGRRDWNTGELFF.

A remark on this clone: This sample also contains other DNA sequences that code for the same CDR3. This chain links TRBV19 with TRBJ2-3, with 9 nucleotides matching TRBD2. After removal of 6 bases from V and 6 bases from J, the junction contained 7 bases not matched to a gene. Looked up from germline, CDR1 is LNHDA and CDR2 is SQIVND (reference sequence). There are 14 residues in the CDR3. The CDR3 coding sequence is TGTGCCAGTAGATTGGCGGGAGGGCCGGATACGCAGTATTTT. It encodes CASRLAGGPDTQYF. The full variable domain, rest sourced from reference TRBV19 and TRBJ2-3, is DGGITQSPKYLFRKEGQNVTLSCEQNLNHDAMYWYRQDPGQGLRLIYYSQIVNDFQKGDIAEGYSVSREKKESFPLTVTSAQKNPTAFYLCASRLAGGPDTQYFGPGTRLTVL.

The rearrangement joins TRBV20-1 to TRBJ2-7; D not resolved. The CDR3 loop spans 11 amino acids. The V gene's germline CDR1 is DFQATT and CDR2 SNEGSKA (reference sequence). Trimming left V 3 bases short and J 3 bases short, with 6 bases between. In DNA, the CDR3 is TGCAGTGCTAGTATGGGCTACGAGCAGTACTTC. It yields the protein CSASMGYEQYF.

The chain links TRBV12-3 or TRBV12-4 to TRBJ2-1; 8 bases match TRBD1. This CDR3 contains 13 residues. V lost 5 bases and J lost 9; bases outside the gene matches: 6. The CDR3 region has the DNA TGTGCCAGCAGTCCCGGGACAGGCGTTGAGCAGTTCTTC. Protein: CASSPGTGVEQFF.

The rearrangement uses TRBV30 and TRBJ2-5; TRBD2 matches 11 bases. With V trimmed by 6 bases and J by 5 bases, 2 bases remained unmatched. The CDR3 is made up of 12 amino acids. Germline CDR1 reads GTSNPN; CDR2 reads SVGIG (reference sequence). CDR3 in amino acids: CACSGGAETQYF. The CDR3 region has the DNA TGTGCCTGTAGCGGGGGGGCGGAGACCCAGTACTTC.

This rearrangement joins TRBV19 to TRBJ1-1, with TRBD1 as a possible D gene (6 bases). V was clipped by 10 bases and J by 6 bases, with 15 bases between them. The CDR3 extends over 12 amino acids. Germline values: CDR1 LNHDA, CDR2 SQIVND (reference sequence). CDR3 loop: CATQTGIAEAFF. DNA for the CDR3: TGTGCCACTCAAACAGGGATCGCTGAAGCTTTCTTT. Combining the CDR3 with reference TRBV19 and TRBJ1-1 gives the whole variable domain DGGITQSPKYLFRKEGQNVTLSCEQNLNHDAMYWYRQDPGQGLRLIYYSQIVNDFQKGDIAEGYSVSREKKESFPLTVTSAQKNPTAFYLCATQTGIAEAFFGQGTRLTVV.

The chain employs TRBV5-1 and TRBJ2-3; no firm D call. The CDR3 is 15 residues long. The V end was cut by 0 bases, the J end by 0 bases, with 8 bases between. Germline lookup yields CDR1 SGHRS and CDR2 YFSETQ. CDR3 residues: CASSLEGGSTDTQYF. The CDR3 nucleotides read TGCGCCAGCAGCTTGGAGGGCGGTAGCACAGATACGCAGTATTTT.

This clone is medium-sized. The chain links TRBV4-1 to TRBJ2-6, with D tentatively TRBD2 (6 bases). Germline loops: CDR1 MGHRA, CDR2 YSYEKL. V was trimmed by 2 bases and J by 4 bases, leaving 18 bases between them. CDR3 length equals 18 residues. CDR3 in amino acids: CASSQTPPGAGGANVLTF. The CDR3 nucleotides read TGCGCCAGCAGCCAAACCCCGCCCGGGGCGGGAGGGGCCAACGTCCTGACTTTC.

V and J are TRBV9 and TRBJ2-2, with TRBD2 as a possible D gene (5 bases). Germline CDR1 is SGDLS and CDR2 is YYNGEE. The CDR3 has 15 residues. The V end lost 4 bases, the J end lost 0 bases, and 10 bases lay between the germline ends. CDR3 sequence: CASSSEGSNTGELFF. CDR3 nucleotides: TGTGCCAGCAGCTCAGAGGGATCGAACACCGGGGAGCTGTTTTTT.

This chain connects TRBV5-5 to TRBJ2-7, with 10 bases that match TRBD2. The CDR3 covers 17 residues. Germline CDR1 is SGHKS and CDR2 is YYEKEE (reference sequence). V was pared by 0 bases and J by 0 bases, with 6 bases of the junction left unmatched. The CDR3 reads CASSLGALAGSSYEQYF. CDR3 nucleotides: TGTGCCAGCAGCTTGGGTGCACTAGCGGGAAGCTCCTACGAGCAGTACTTC.

This rearrangement joins TRBV30 to TRBJ1-5; 8 bases match TRBD1. This CDR3 spans 14 amino acids. Trimming removed 7 bases from V and 0 bases from J; junction bases left unmatched: 5. Per germline, CDR1 GTSNPN and CDR2 SVGIG (reference sequence). The CDR3 sequence is CASSQGDSNQPQHF. CDR3 nucleotides: TGTGCCTCCTCACAGGGGGATAGCAATCAGCCCCAGCATTTT.

V and J are TRBV6-5 and TRBJ2-5; D call uncertain. Trimming took off 0 bases at V and 5 bases at J, with 7 bases between the two ends. This CDR3 is 13 amino acids long. Germline CDR1 and CDR2: MNHEY and SVGAGI. CDR3 residues: CASSYSGSETQYF. DNA of the CDR3: TGTGCCAGCAGTTACTCGGGAAGCGAGACCCAGTACTTC.

This rearrangement joins TRBV9 to TRBJ1-3, with TRBD1 matching over 7 bases. There are 13 residues in the CDR3. The V and J ends lost 7 bases and 4 bases, in that order; junction bases with no gene match: 5. Germline loops: CDR1 SGDLS, CDR2 YYNGEE. The CDR3: CASGGQAGNTIYF. The DNA of the CDR3 is TGTGCCAGCGGCGGACAGGCCGGAAACACCATATATTTT.